This entry concerns a single T cell receptor (beta chain). This receptor's antigen is unknown. No much larger clonotype is one base removed from it; base qualities were not supplied. Genomic DNA was isolated using the Qiagen DNeasy kit from unsorted PBMCs as well as from negatively selected CD4+ and CD8+ fractions. Using primers that anneal to V and J segments, immunoSEQ multiplex PCR amplified the TCR beta CDR3 regions. Amplification bias was minimized using a synthetic immune receptor repertoire, and residual bias was removed computationally after sequencing. Concerning the study's data processing: Custom Python scripts were used to quantify repertoire diversity as the Shannon entropy index. Unsorted, CD4+ and CD8+ repertoires were analyzed separately, except in combined analyses where CD4+ and CD8+ sequences were merged in silico. A clone counted as expanded when the clone's frequency after treatment rose at least 2-fold relative to C1D1, and clones undetected at baseline were given a pseudocount of 0.5. Clones with 0 or 1 copy at C1D1 were defined as singleton clones, while clones with 2 or more copies were defined as non-singleton clones. Clones expanded in unsorted samples were labelled as CD4+, CD8+ or unknown by matching protein sequences in sorted samples from the same patient. Wilcoxon tests on paired samples were used to test changes in diversity from C1D1 to C4D1. TCRdb retrieved this table from immuneACCESS and kept in-frame rearrangements only. Not all clones are present; in checked studies, unresolved V genes account for under half, and no reason is known for the remainder. The DNA was the basis for D and trimming; V, J and clone size are from that table. The sample profile shows 20,000 to 25,000 clones; around 79% of them were found once. The ten largest account for about a fifth of the sample.

CDR1 and CDR2 are drawn from the germline V gene: MDHEN, SYDVKM. The cysteine opens and the phenylalanine closes a CDR3 of 12 amino acids. The only DNA kept is the CDR3, 36 bases in frame from the first base. V loses 8 bases of germline sequence and J loses 0 bases, and the interval between the two ends is 5 bases. The time point label on this specimen signifies: cycle 4 day 1 (C4D1), after 6 weeks of nivolumab. Relapse after autologous stem cell transplantation had occurred in all trial patients, and cohorts A, B and C were distinguished by prior brentuximab vedotin exposure. The trial cohort comprised some 60 patients with relapsed/refractory classical Hodgkin lymphoma whose best overall responses were complete response, partial response or progressive disease. Trial patients were treated with single-agent nivolumab in the multi-cohort phase II CheckMate 205 trial. Best overall response was determined by an independent review committee according to the 2007 International Working Group response criteria. Trial PBMCs were collected immediately before nivolumab initiation (C1D1) and during therapy at cycle 2 day 1 and cycle 4 day 1. Peripheral blood was collected in 8 mL Vacutainer Cell Preparation Tubes, from which PBMCs were isolated by centrifugation and then cryopreserved.

These data are taken from a study of PD-1 blockade in classical Hodgkin lymphoma (dated by TCRdb to 2018 to 2021). As for the study more broadly: Nivolumab dosing was 3 mg/kg intravenously every 2 weeks, continuing until either disease progression or unacceptable toxicity. To define a peripheral blood immune signature of response to PD-1 blockade in classical Hodgkin lymphoma, the study combined TCR beta sequencing with CyTOF.

Paper-wide results and their limitations: CD4+ but not CD8+ TCR diversity rose significantly by C4D1 (p=0.0027 vs p=0.16), most apparent in complete responders (p=0.02). Baseline TCR diversity was reported to be lower in newly diagnosed patients than in healthy donors, and even lower in relapsed/refractory patients. Lower diversity was observed in patients in whom nivolumab was started less than 1 year after ASCT, and these patients were excluded from later analyses so that confounding by immune reconstitution would be avoided. The study was limited to a single clinical trial cohort, and causes of repertoire differences, possibly disease activity or prior therapy, remained undefined. Trial patients achieving complete response had baseline diversity similar to newly diagnosed patients, whereas partial responders and progressors had significantly lower diversity.

The sequence was obtained from a human donor with classical Hodgkin lymphoma. The sequencing here drew on peripheral blood mononuclear cells (PBMCs), taken before the fourth cycle of nivolumab. The chain couples TRBV28 to TRBJ1-5, with the D gene call left open. The DNA sequence reads TGTGCCAGCGATTATAGCAATCAGCCCCAGCATTTT. This translates into CASDYSNQPQHF.